The 20 T cell receptor beta chains below were found in one sample sequenced in a study of regulatory dendritic cells for organ transplantation. Sequenced by immunoSEQ multiplex PCR; TCRdb stores in-frame clones only, minus some. The sample gives fewer than 40,000 clones, 75% to 95% of which show up once; approximately 0.11% is in the top ten. The sequencing input was naive CD8+ T cells from blood. This sample's subset: CD45RA+ naive T cells. These receptors were taken from a human donor in good health.

V usage is TRBV28 and J usage is TRBJ1-1, with TRBD1 as a possible D gene (6 bases). The ends were cut back, 3 bases at V and 11 bases at J, with 13 bases in the middle. Germline V lookup: CDR1 MDHEN, CDR2 SYDVKM. CDR3 length equals 12 residues. The CDR3 reads CASSFRGVMAFF. DNA for the CDR3: TGTGCCAGCAGTTTCAGGGGAGTAATGGCTTTCTTT.

The V call is TRBV5-5, the J call TRBJ1-2, with D possibly being TRBD1 (5 bases). V lost 2 bases, J lost 3 bases, and 14 bases lay in between. This CDR3 region has 15 residues. Germline CDR1 and CDR2: SGHKS and YYEKEE (reference sequence). In DNA, the CDR3 is TGTGCCAGCAGCTTTGAAGGGGTGGTTGACTATGGCTACACCTTC. It specifies CASSFEGVVDYGYTF.

The V and J genes are TRBV4-3 and TRBJ1-2; D ambiguous. Trimming pared 2 bases from V and 8 bases from J, leaving 9 bases between. This CDR3 contains 12 residues. CDR1 is LGHNA and CDR2 is YSLEER in the germline V gene. CDR3: CASSQFPGGYTF. DNA for the CDR3: TGCGCCAGCAGCCAATTCCCCGGGGGCTACACCTTC.

This clone has more than one count but fewer than ten. This rearrangement joins TRBV7-8 to TRBJ1-1, with D perhaps matching TRBD1 (5 bases). Germline V gives CDR1 SGHVS, CDR2 FQNEAQ. V was trimmed by 1 base and J by 8 bases, leaving 8 bases between them. The CDR3 sequence is 12 residues long. The CDR3 here is CASSLGQIEAFF. The CDR3 region has the DNA TGTGCCAGCAGCTTAGGACAGATCGAAGCTTTCTTT. Full variable domain (remainder filled in from reference TRBV7-8 and TRBJ1-1): GAGVSQSPRYKVAKRGQDVALRCDPISGHVSLFWYQQALGQGPEFLTYFQNEAQLDKSGLPSDRFFAERPEGSVSTLKIQRTQQEDSAVYLCASSLGQIEAFFGQGTRLTVV.

This clone came up once. This rearrangement joins TRBV6-5 to TRBJ2-7; D uncertain. The V and J ends lost 6 bases and 2 bases respectively, with 17 bases between them. Germline V lookup: CDR1 MNHEY, CDR2 SVGAGI. The CDR3 spans 15 residues. CDR3 amino acids: CASSQTPPGAYEQYF. CDR3 nucleotides: TGTGCCAGCAGCCAAACACCTCCGGGTGCCTACGAGCAGTACTTC.

This chain's CDR3 is CASSEVDLNTEAFF. CDR3 DNA sequence: TGCGCCAGCAGTGAAGTCGACTTAAACACTGAAGCTTTCTTT. The chain is built from TRBV10-2 and TRBJ1-1; D unclear. Per the germline V gene, CDR1 is WSHSY and CDR2 is SAAADI. There are 14 residues in the CDR3. The ends were cut back, 3 bases at V and 2 bases at J, with 10 bases in the middle.

The rearrangement joins TRBV2 to TRBJ2-1; D is unclear. Trimming took 10 bases from V and 0 from J, leaving 16 bases between them. The germline gives CDR1 SNHLY, CDR2 FYNNEI. CDR3 length equals 15 residues. In nucleotides, the CDR3 is TGTGCCACCCCCGTCACCCCAAACTCCTACAATGAGCAGTTCTTC. Amino acid sequence: CATPVTPNSYNEQFF.

This chain links TRBV12-5 with TRBJ2-5; D may match TRBD1 or TRBD2 (5 bases each). This CDR3 contains 15 residues. Germline lookup yields CDR1 LGHNT and CDR2 FRNRAP. V was trimmed by 2 bases and J by 2 bases, leaving 12 bases between them. CDR3: CASGLSGPQQETQYF. The CDR3 nucleotides read TGTGCTAGTGGTTTGTCGGGACCCCAGCAAGAGACCCAGTACTTC.

This clone was counted once. The chain uses TRBV9 and TRBJ1-3; TRBD1 matches at 9 bases. The CDR3 is made up of 15 amino acids. Germline-derived CDR1 and CDR2 are SGDLS and YYNGEE. V lost 5 bases and J lost 3; bases outside the gene matches: 6. The CDR3 DNA is TGTGCCAGCAGAGACGCGGGACAGGGTGGAAACACCATATATTTT. Translating it yields CASRDAGQGGNTIYF.

The chain employs TRBV28 and TRBJ1-5, with a possible D match to TRBD1 (5 bases). Germline V CDR1 and CDR2: MDHEN, SYDVKM. The CDR3 is made up of 14 amino acids. Deletions cut 6 bases from V and 7 bases from J, with 16 bases between. CDR3 loop: CASRIQVVGQPQHF. CDR3 DNA sequence: TGTGCCAGCAGGATACAGGTGGTCGGACAGCCCCAGCATTTT.

The genes are TRBV27 and TRBJ2-1; TRBD2 aligns across 14 bases. The CDR3 sequence is 15 residues long. CDR1 and CDR2 (germline): MNHEY, SMNVEV (reference sequence). The ends lost 6 bases at V and 7 bases at J; junction bases unmatched: 5. This chain's CDR3 is CASSKGTSGRNEQFF. For the CDR3, the DNA is TGTGCCAGCAGCAAAGGGACTAGCGGGAGAAATGAGCAGTTCTTC.

This clone was counted a few times. V and J are TRBV20-1 and TRBJ2-7; the D is unclear. The CDR3 loop spans 11 amino acids. Germline CDR1 reads DFQATT; CDR2 reads SNEGSKA (reference sequence). V was pared by 5 bases and J by 3 bases, with 8 bases between. For the CDR3, the DNA is TGCAGTGCTGTATCAGTCTACGAGCAGTACTTC. Encoded protein: CSAVSVYEQYF.

V is TRBV5-4 and J is TRBJ2-5; the D gene is possibly TRBD2 (5 bases). The J call may not be correct, given that the DNA end is closer to TRBJ2-7. The CDR3 has 14 amino acids. Per the germline V gene, CDR1 is SGHNT and CDR2 is YYREEE (reference sequence). CDR3: CASRDGGSDYEQYF. The CDR3 bases are TGTGCCAGCAGGGATGGAGGATCCGACTACGAGCAGTACTTC.

This chain uses TRBV6-5 with TRBJ2-2, with 10 bases fitting TRBD2. J lost 4 bases, V lost 2 bases, and 4 bases had no gene match. This CDR3 comprises 16 residues. Germline CDR1 and CDR2: MNHEY and SVGAGI. The CDR3 here is CASSYLASGSTGELFF. Written as DNA, the CDR3 is TGTGCCAGCAGTTACCTGGCTAGCGGGAGCACCGGGGAGCTGTTTTTT.

The rearrangement links TRBV30 to TRBJ2-3; unclear D gene. CDR3 size: 15 residues. Germline values: CDR1 GTSNPN, CDR2 SVGIG (reference sequence). The V end lost 8 bases, the J end lost 1 base, and 19 bases lay between the germline ends. CDR3: CASDRIGYRTDTQYF. CDR3 DNA sequence: TGTGCCAGCGATCGGATAGGCTACCGCACAGATACGCAGTATTTT.

The chain recombines TRBV6-5 with TRBJ1-2; weak D call: TRBD1 (5 bases). CDR3 length: 16 amino acids. The V gene's germline CDR1 is MNHEY and CDR2 SVGAGI. V lost 1 base and J 3 bases, leaving 15 bases between the germline ends. CDR3 loop: CASSYYLHGGDYGYTF. In nucleotides, the CDR3 is TGTGCCAGCAGTTACTACTTACATGGGGGGGACTATGGCTACACCTTC.

The chain couples TRBV6-1 to TRBJ1-1; D gene uncertain. The CDR3 loop spans 11 amino acids. V was shortened by 6 bases and J by 7 bases, with 9 bases between the two germline ends. Germline V gene lookup returns CDR1 MNHNS and CDR2 SASEGT. Here the CDR3 reads CASRMYREAFF. Written as DNA, the CDR3 is TGTGCCAGCAGGATGTATCGTGAAGCTTTCTTT.

The gene calls are TRBV19 and TRBJ2-7, with 9 bases lining up with TRBD1. The CDR3 spans 13 residues. V gave up 11 bases and J gave up 4 bases; unmatched junction bases: 9. Germline CDR1 is LNHDA and CDR2 is SQIVND (reference sequence). The DNA of the CDR3 is TGTGCCGTAGCCCCAGGGACAGGGTACGAGCAGTACTTC. This gives the protein CAVAPGTGYEQYF.

V gene TRBV19 combines with J gene TRBJ2-2, with 9 bases aligning to TRBD1. The CDR3 totals 14 residues. V was pared by 3 bases and J by 5 bases, with 1 base of the junction left unmatched. Germline V gene data show CDR1 as LNHDA and CDR2 as SQIVND (reference sequence). CDR3 sequence reads: CASSMTGGTGELFF. The CDR3 nucleotides read TGTGCCAGTAGTATGACAGGGGGGACCGGGGAGCTGTTTTTT.

The CDR3 DNA reads TGTGCCAGCAGCCCCCAGTTAACCGGGGAGCTGTTTTTT. Amino acid sequence: CASSPQLTGELFF. The chain recombines TRBV13 with TRBJ2-2; D unclear. Trimming took 5 bases from V and 5 from J, leaving 9 bases between them. The CDR3 is 13 residues long. Germline CDR1 is PRHDT and CDR2 is FYEKMQ (reference sequence).